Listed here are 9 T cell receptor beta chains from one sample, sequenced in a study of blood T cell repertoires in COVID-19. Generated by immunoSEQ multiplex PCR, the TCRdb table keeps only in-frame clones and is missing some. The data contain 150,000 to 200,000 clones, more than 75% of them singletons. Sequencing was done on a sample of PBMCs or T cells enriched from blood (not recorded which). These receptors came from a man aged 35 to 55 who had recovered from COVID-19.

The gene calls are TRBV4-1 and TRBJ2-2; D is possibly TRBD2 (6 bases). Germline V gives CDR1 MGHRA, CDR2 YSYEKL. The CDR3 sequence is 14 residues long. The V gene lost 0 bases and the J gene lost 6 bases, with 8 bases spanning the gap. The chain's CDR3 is CASSQDGGAGELFF. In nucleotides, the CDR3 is TGCGCCAGCAGCCAAGACGGCGGGGCCGGGGAGCTGTTTTTT.

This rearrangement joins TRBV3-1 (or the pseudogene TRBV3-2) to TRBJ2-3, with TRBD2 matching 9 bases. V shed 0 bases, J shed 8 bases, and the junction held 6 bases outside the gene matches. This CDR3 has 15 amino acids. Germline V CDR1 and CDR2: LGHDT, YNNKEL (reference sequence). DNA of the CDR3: TGTGCCAGCAGCCAAGATGGGACTAGCTTCGCTACGCAGTATTTT. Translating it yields CASSQDGTSFATQYF.

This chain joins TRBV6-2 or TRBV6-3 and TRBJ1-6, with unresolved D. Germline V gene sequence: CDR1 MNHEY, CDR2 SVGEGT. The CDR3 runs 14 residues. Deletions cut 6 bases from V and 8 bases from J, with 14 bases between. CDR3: CASSSFLRDSPLHF. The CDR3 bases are TGTGCCAGCAGCTCTTTCCTGAGGGATTCACCCCTCCACTTT.

Here the CDR3 DNA reads TGTGCCAGTATCGCCCCACAAAGGGGCCAACAAACCTATGGCTACACCTTC. It yields the protein CASIAPQRGQQTYGYTF. The rearrangement joins TRBV19 to TRBJ1-2, with D possibly being TRBD1 (5 bases). Trimming took 7 bases from V and 4 from J, leaving 25 bases between them. CDR3 length: 17 amino acids. CDR1 and CDR2 from the germline V gene are LNHDA and SQIVND (reference sequence).

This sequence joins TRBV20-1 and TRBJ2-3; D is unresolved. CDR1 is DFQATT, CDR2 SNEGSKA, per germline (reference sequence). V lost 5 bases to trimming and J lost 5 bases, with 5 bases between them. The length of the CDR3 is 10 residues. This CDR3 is CSAPRDTQYF. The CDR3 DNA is TGCAGTGCTCCGAGAGATACGCAGTATTTT.

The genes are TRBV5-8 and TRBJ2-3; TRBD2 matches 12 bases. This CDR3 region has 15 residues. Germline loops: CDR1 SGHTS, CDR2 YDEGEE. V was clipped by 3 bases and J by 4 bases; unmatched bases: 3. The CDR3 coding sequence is TGTGCCAGCAGCTCCGGACTAGCGGGGTCAGATACGCAGTATTTT. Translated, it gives CASSSGLAGSDTQYF.

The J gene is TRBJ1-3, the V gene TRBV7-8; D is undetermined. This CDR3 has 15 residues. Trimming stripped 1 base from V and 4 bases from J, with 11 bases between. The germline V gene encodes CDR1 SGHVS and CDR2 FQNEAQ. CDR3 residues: CASSLDRARGNTIYF. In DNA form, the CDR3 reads TGTGCCAGCAGCTTAGATCGAGCCCGAGGAAACACCATATATTTT.

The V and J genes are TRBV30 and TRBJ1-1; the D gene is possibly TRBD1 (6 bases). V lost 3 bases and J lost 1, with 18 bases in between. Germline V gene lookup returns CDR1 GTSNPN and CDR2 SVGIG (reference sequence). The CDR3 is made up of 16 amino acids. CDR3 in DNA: TGTGCCTGGAGCGATACTGCAGGGGCAAAGAACACTGAAGCTTTCTTT. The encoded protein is CAWSDTAGAKNTEAFF.

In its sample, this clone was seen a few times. The CDR3 sequence: CASILGGHYEQYF. The DNA of the CDR3 is TGTGCCAGCATCCTAGGGGGACATTACGAGCAGTACTTC. The rearrangement uses TRBV2 and TRBJ2-7, with a weak D call TRBD1 (6 bases). Germline V gene data show CDR1 as SNHLY and CDR2 as FYNNEI. V gave up 7 bases and J gave up 4 bases, with 14 bases separating them. CDR3 length equals 13 residues.